This record concerns one T cell receptor beta chain sequence. This specimen comes from a study of cytomegalovirus exposure and HLA in healthy donors. The PCR made use of 60 Vbeta and 13 Jbeta primers. Data came from immunoSEQ multiplex PCR; TCRdb stores just in-frame clones and leaves some out. The specimen's table records some 30,000 clones. The length of the CDR3 is 12 residues. Trimming left V 3 bases short and J 9 bases short, with 9 bases between. Germline CDR1 reads KGHSH; CDR2 reads LQKENI. Healthy donors of bone marrow made up the group. The chain uses TRBV18 and TRBJ2-1; D is undetermined. The sample taken for sequencing was PBMCs. This receptor was obtained from a female donor in good health and CMV-seronegative. The CDR3 loop reads CASSPAIGEQFF. The CDR3 coding sequence is TGTGCCAGCTCACCGGCAATTGGTGAGCAGTTCTTC. The full variable domain, its missing parts supplied by reference TRBV18 and TRBJ2-1, is NAGVMQNPRHLVRRRGQEARLRCSPMKGHSHVYWYRQLPEEGLKFMVYLQKENIIDESGMPKERFSAEFPKEGPSILRIQQVVRGDSAAYFCASSPAIGEQFFGPGTRLTVL.